This TCR beta chain was sequenced in a study of T cells in Graves' hyperthyroidism and ophthalmopathy. RNA transcripts yielded amplified TCR beta CDR3 regions. A first-round RT-PCR of the TCR CDR3 used the HTBI primer set. TCRdb itself ran the multiplex PCR reads through MiXCR, one entry per CDR3 protein. The table has more than 650,000 distinct CDR3 sequences, 11% to 15% seen once; the top ten hold more than 8.5%. CDR1 is SGHRS and CDR2 is YFSETQ in the germline V gene. The CDR3 is 15 amino acids. V was clipped by 5 bases and J by 3 bases, with 15 bases between them. The TCR was taken from a woman between 18 and 30 years old with Graves' hyperthyroidism. This chain joins TRBV5-1 and TRBJ1-5, with a tentative D call TRBD1 (5 bases). Sequenced input: blood. Here the CDR3 DNA reads TGCGCCAGCAGATTCGACAGTAGCCTCAATCAGCCCCAGCATTTT. Protein: CASRFDSSLNQPQHF.